These T cell receptor beta chains were read from a single sample in a study of CD8+ T cells in alopecia areata. Data came from immunoSEQ multiplex PCR; TCRdb stores just in-frame clones and leaves some out. The sample shows 60,000 to 85,000 clones, approximately 29% of them seen only once. The sequenced sample was CD8+ T cells sorted from blood, obtained at week 4, from a patient treated with tofacitinib. The receptors here all came from a human donor with alopecia areata. The CDR3 runs from the conserved cysteine through the conserved F or W. Each record gives: V gene, J gene, CDR3 protein.

TRBV29-1	TRBJ2-7	CSVAGGYEAVDEQYF
TRBV27	TRBJ2-7	CASKERETSLEQYF
TRBV27	TRBJ2-5	CASSGGETQYF
TRBV27	TRBJ2-5	CASSLGSGGSKETQYF
TRBV29-1	TRBJ2-5	CSVEGTLQETQYF
TRBV29-1	TRBJ2-1	CSVDTGNEQFF
TRBV30	TRBJ2-2	CAWSVLVGGEFTGELFF
TRBV27	TRBJ1-5	CASSLMGQGWQPQHF
TRBV11-2	TRBJ2-5	CASSPYNQGQETQYF
TRBV29-1	TRBJ2-7	CSVEFDGIEQYF
TRBV30	TRBJ2-7	CAWSWTGGNEQYF
TRBV29-1	TRBJ2-7	CSVVLPVYEQYF
TRBV28	TRBJ1-1	CASSYRAVNTEAFF
TRBV18	TRBJ2-5	CASSPPVPRPEETQYF
TRBV29-1	TRBJ2-1	CSVEFSGRNHNEQFF
TRBV4-1	TRBJ2-7	CASSQGAGGSYEQYF
TRBV25-1	TRBJ1-2	CASADSFYGYTF
TRBV25-1	TRBJ1-2	CASSAPYGYTF
TRBV29-1	TRBJ1-2	CSVDLIGYGYTF
TRBV15	TRBJ1-5	CATSLGFGNQPQHF
TRBV19	TRBJ1-5	CASSLASSGRNQPQHF
TRBV29-1	TRBJ1-2	CSVSDSHYGYTF
TRBV30	TRBJ1-2	CAWAPEANYGYTF
TRBV29-1	TRBJ2-7	CSGFSSGEQYF
TRBV29-1	TRBJ2-7	CSVTGPLANEQYF
TRBV5-1	TRBJ2-5	CASSSRTSGVQGETQYF
TRBV6-5	TRBJ2-3	CATSPSGDTQYF
TRBV9	TRBJ2-7	CASSVGDPGHFHYEQYF
TRBV29-1	TRBJ2-1	CSVEETPSDSYNEQFF
TRBV29-1	TRBJ2-7	CSVWTGQGEQYF
TRBV25-1	TRBJ2-7	CASSERGAATEEQYF
TRBV5-4	TRBJ1-2	CASRHPQGRIYGYTF
TRBV29-1	TRBJ2-3	CSAYGSTDTQYF